Listed here are 23 T cell receptor beta chains from one sample, sequenced in a study of blood T cell repertoires in COVID-19. Clones were sequenced by immunoSEQ multiplex PCR, and TCRdb holds only the in-frame ones, with some missing. The sample has a few hundred thousand clones; over 75% are singletons. Sequencing was done on a sample of peripheral blood. The receptors come from a woman aged 50 to 60 with active or convalescent COVID-19.

The chain employs TRBV25-1 and TRBJ1-5; TRBD1 is a possible D gene (5 bases). The ends were cut back, 1 base at V and 4 bases at J, with 11 bases in the middle. The CDR3 contains 15 residues. The germline gives CDR1 MGHDK, CDR2 SYGVNS. The CDR3 spells CASSESPQGNQPQHF. Written as DNA, the CDR3 is TGTGCCAGCAGTGAATCTCCCCAGGGTAATCAGCCCCAGCATTTT.

This sequence joins TRBV27 and TRBJ2-7; no reliable D call. V shed 2 bases and J shed 0 bases, with 11 bases lying between them. The germline V gene has CDR1 MNHEY and CDR2 SMNVEV (reference sequence). This CDR3 has 15 amino acids. The chain's CDR3 is CASSLGPGGSYEQYF. CDR3 coding DNA: TGTGCCAGCAGTTTAGGTCCCGGCGGCTCCTACGAGCAGTACTTC.

V usage is TRBV5-5 and J usage is TRBJ2-2, with D tentatively TRBD2 (6 bases). The germline CDR1 and CDR2 sequences are SGHKS and YYEKEE (reference sequence). This CDR3 has 14 residues. The V and J ends lost 3 bases and 4 bases respectively, with 10 bases between them. In nucleotides, the CDR3 is TGTGCCAGCAGCTGGGACTGGCGCACCGGGGAGCTGTTTTTT. Its protein is CASSWDWRTGELFF.

V and J are TRBV28 and TRBJ2-2, with D hard to call. The V and J ends lost 7 bases and 5 bases respectively, with 8 bases between them. CDR1 is MDHEN, CDR2 SYDVKM, per germline. There are 12 residues in the CDR3. The CDR3 region is CASTSRTGELFF. In nucleotides, the CDR3 is TGTGCCAGCACCTCGCGGACCGGGGAGCTGTTTTTT.

V gene TRBV5-1 combines with J gene TRBJ1-4; no definite D call. V was cut by 2 bases and J by 0 bases, with 11 bases left in between. The CDR3 loop spans 16 amino acids. CDR1 is SGHRS, CDR2 YFSETQ, per germline. The CDR3 reads CASSLSTSTTNEKLFF. In DNA, the CDR3 is TGCGCCAGCAGCTTATCCACAAGTACAACTAATGAAAAACTGTTTTTT. The full variable domain, completed using reference TRBV5-1 and TRBJ1-4, is KAGVTQTPRYLIKTRGQQVTLSCSPISGHRSVSWYQQTPGQGLQFLFEYFSETQRNKGNFPGRFSGRQFSNSRSEMNVSTLELGDSALYLCASSLSTSTTNEKLFFGSGTQLSVL.

The rearrangement uses TRBV6-5 and TRBJ1-6; D is possibly TRBD1 (6 bases). Germline CDR1 is MNHEY and CDR2 is SVGAGI. Trimming pared 11 bases from V and 7 bases from J, leaving 18 bases between. The length of the CDR3 is 14 residues. The CDR3 protein is CAAKAGGWNSPLHF. The CDR3 coding sequence is TGTGCCGCCAAGGCGGGGGGCTGGAATTCACCCCTCCACTTT.

The CDR3 DNA sequence: TGTGCCAGCCTTCCGACCGGGACAGGGACCTCTGGAAACACCATATATTTT. Amino acids: CASLPTGTGTSGNTIYF. The chain employs TRBV19 and TRBJ1-3; 9 bases agree with TRBD1. The CDR3 extends over 17 amino acids. Germline CDR1 reads LNHDA; CDR2 reads SQIVND (reference sequence). V was clipped by 9 bases and J by 0 bases; unmatched bases: 12. The full variable domain, its missing parts supplied by reference TRBV19 and TRBJ1-3, is DGGITQSPKYLFRKEGQNVTLSCEQNLNHDAMYWYRQDPGQGLRLIYYSQIVNDFQKGDIAEGYSVSREKKESFPLTVTSAQKNPTAFYLCASLPTGTGTSGNTIYFGEGSWLTVV.

The chain joins TRBV5-1 to TRBJ2-7; 10 bases agree with TRBD2. Germline CDR1 and CDR2: SGHRS and YFSETQ. This CDR3 spans 17 amino acids. V was pared by 2 bases and J by 3 bases, with 11 bases of the junction left unmatched. This CDR3 is CASSFSASGSVDYEQYF. The CDR3 DNA follows: TGCGCCAGCAGCTTCTCGGCTAGCGGGAGCGTGGACTACGAGCAGTACTTC.

In this sample, this clone turned up once. The genes are TRBV5-1 and TRBJ2-3; 9 bases match TRBD1. The CDR3 runs 15 residues. V gave up 3 bases and J gave up 3 bases; unmatched junction bases: 5. CDR1 and CDR2 from the germline V gene are SGHRS and YFSETQ. This CDR3 reads CASSWSGTGTDTQYF. For the CDR3, the DNA is TGCGCCAGCAGCTGGTCCGGGACAGGGACAGATACGCAGTATTTT.

The V call is TRBV28, the J call TRBJ1-3; TRBD1 aligns across 8 bases. With 5 bases clipped from V and 2 bases from J, the junction kept 5 bases outside the gene matches. The CDR3 loop spans 15 amino acids. CDR1 and CDR2 from the germline V gene are MDHEN and SYDVKM. Here the CDR3 DNA reads TGTGCCAGCAGTGAGGGACAGGCTGCTGGAAACACCATATATTTT. It yields the protein CASSEGQAAGNTIYF.

The chain is built from TRBV6-5 and TRBJ1-5; no clear D gene. V dropped 2 bases and J dropped 3 bases, with 8 bases sitting between them. The CDR3 spans 14 residues. Germline V CDR1 and CDR2: MNHEY, SVGAGI. The CDR3: CASSYRRVNQPQHF. In nucleotides, the CDR3 is TGTGCCAGCAGTTACCGGAGAGTCAATCAGCCCCAGCATTTT.

V gene TRBV7-8 combines with J gene TRBJ1-6; TRBD1 agrees at 10 bases. After removal of 5 bases from V and 9 bases from J, the junction contained 10 bases not matched to a gene. Germline CDR1 reads SGHVS; CDR2 reads FQNEAQ. The CDR3 length is 16 residues. The chain's CDR3 is CASSLGTGAVGSPLHF. CDR3 DNA sequence: TGTGCCAGCAGCCTCGGGACAGGGGCTGTGGGTTCACCCCTCCACTTT. The complete variable domain, with remaining parts taken from reference TRBV7-8 and TRBJ1-6, reads GAGVSQSPRYKVAKRGQDVALRCDPISGHVSLFWYQQALGQGPEFLTYFQNEAQLDKSGLPSDRFFAERPEGSVSTLKIQRTQQEDSAVYLCASSLGTGAVGSPLHFGNGTRLTVT.

The rearrangement uses TRBV15 and TRBJ2-7; 13 nucleotides agree with TRBD2. Germline V gene lookup returns CDR1 LNHNV and CDR2 YYDKDF (reference sequence). The CDR3 has 17 residues. Unmatched junction bases numbered 7, after V lost 1 base and J lost 4 bases. The CDR3 sequence is CATSRATSGGASYEQYF. The CDR3 region has the DNA TGTGCCACCAGCAGAGCTACTAGCGGGGGGGCATCGTACGAGCAGTACTTC. Supplemented by reference TRBV15 and TRBJ2-7, the full variable domain reads DAMVIQNPRYQVTQFGKPVTLSCSQTLNHNVMYWYQQKSSQAPKLLFHYYDKDFNNEADTPDNFQSRRPNTSFCFLDIRSPGLGDTAMYLCATSRATSGGASYEQYFGPGTRLTVT.

V and J are TRBV6-2 or TRBV6-3 and TRBJ2-3, with 8 nucleotides matching TRBD1. Germline CDR1 and CDR2: MNHEY and SVGEGT. The length of the CDR3 is 15 residues. V was pared by 6 bases and J by 6 bases, with 11 bases of the junction left unmatched. The CDR3 loop is CASSDWDRSSDTQYF. CDR3 DNA: TGTGCCAGCAGCGACTGGGACAGGTCGTCCGATACGCAGTATTTT.

This chain joins TRBV9 and TRBJ2-1, with 8 bases aligning to TRBD2. The V gene end was trimmed by 0 bases and the J gene end by 6 bases; junction bases not matched to a gene: 11. The CDR3 covers 17 residues. Per germline, CDR1 SGDLS and CDR2 YYNGEE. The chain's CDR3 is CASSVEVTGGKSNEQFF. In nucleotides, the CDR3 is TGTGCCAGCAGCGTAGAAGTCACGGGAGGGAAGAGCAATGAGCAGTTCTTC.

This clone was counted a single time. The chain employs TRBV14 and TRBJ2-2; D uncertain. Trimming stripped 5 bases from V and 7 bases from J, with 2 bases between. The CDR3 loop spans 10 amino acids. Germline CDR1 SGHDN, CDR2 FVKESK. CDR3 sequence: CASSYGELFF. In DNA form, the CDR3 reads TGTGCCAGCAGCTACGGGGAGCTGTTTTTT. Filled out from reference TRBV14 and TRBJ2-2, the complete variable domain reads EAGVTQFPSHSVIEKGQTVTLRCDPISGHDNLYWYRRVMGKEIKFLLHFVKESKQDESGMPNNRFLAERTGGTYSTLKVQPAELEDSGVYFCASSYGELFFGEGSRLTVL.

The genes are TRBV5-1 and TRBJ1-4; 8 bases agree with TRBD1. The CDR3 extends over 15 amino acids. CDR1 and CDR2 (germline): SGHRS, YFSETQ. Germline trimming cut 0 bases from V and 4 bases from J; bases unmatched to any gene: 2. The CDR3 region has the DNA TGCGCCAGCAGCTTGGGACAGGGGAATAATGAAAAACTGTTTTTT. It specifies CASSLGQGNNEKLFF.

This chain uses TRBV28 with TRBJ2-4, with 7 bases identical to TRBD2. The CDR3 covers 16 residues. Trimming removed 7 bases from V and 0 bases from J; junction bases left unmatched: 9. The germline CDR1 and CDR2 sequences are MDHEN and SYDVKM. CDR3 protein: CASTGLADLAKNIQYF. Written as DNA, the CDR3 is TGTGCCAGCACCGGCCTAGCGGATCTAGCCAAAAACATTCAGTACTTC.

This chain connects TRBV4-2 to TRBJ2-1, with D maybe TRBD2 (6 bases). The CDR3 runs to 16 residues. V was cut by 1 base and J by 6 bases, with 16 bases left in between. From germline, CDR1 is LGHNA and CDR2 YNFKEQ. The CDR3 reads CASSQVPGLSFNEQFF. Here the CDR3 DNA reads TGTGCCAGCAGCCAAGTTCCGGGACTGTCTTTCAATGAGCAGTTCTTC.

J is TRBJ2-7 and V is TRBV5-6; tentative D call: TRBD2 (5 bases). Germline V gives CDR1 SGHDT, CDR2 YYEEEE. The CDR3 runs 17 residues. The V end was cut by 4 bases, the J end by 2 bases, with 22 bases between. CDR3 sequence: CASSASAVQSLTYEQYF. CDR3 in DNA: TGTGCCAGCAGCGCCTCAGCGGTACAGAGCTTAACCTACGAGCAGTACTTC.

This chain uses TRBV6-2 or TRBV6-3 with TRBJ2-7, with TRBD1 identical over 9 bases. Germline-derived CDR1 and CDR2 are MNHEY and SVGEGT. V shed 0 bases and J 3 bases; nucleotides not matched to a gene: 3. The CDR3 is made up of 15 amino acids. The CDR3 loop is CASSYSRTGDYEQYF. CDR3 in DNA: TGTGCCAGCAGTTACTCAAGGACAGGGGACTACGAGCAGTACTTC.

The rearrangement uses TRBV30 and TRBJ1-4; D is unresolved. The CDR3 extends over 14 amino acids. Germline V gene data show CDR1 as GTSNPN and CDR2 as SVGIG (reference sequence). Trimming pared 2 bases from V and 8 bases from J, leaving 15 bases between. The CDR3: CAWSNHLDWEKLFF. The CDR3 coding sequence is TGTGCCTGGAGTAACCACCTGGACTGGGAAAAACTGTTTTTT.

About this clone itself: The same CDR3 can be traced to other DNA sequences in this sample. In DNA, the CDR3 is TGCGCCAGCAGCCATTTACAGGGTTACGAGCAGTACTTC. Protein product: CASSHLQGYEQYF. The chain combines TRBV4-1 with TRBJ2-7; maybe TRBD1 (6 bases). V shed 3 bases and J shed 4 bases, with 10 bases lying between them. CDR1 and CDR2 (germline): MGHRA, YSYEKL. This CDR3 is built from 13 residues.